These T cell receptor beta chains were read from a single sample in a study of blood T cells in healthy people across ages. TCRdb independently ran MiXCR on the 5' RACE reads; one entry per CDR3 protein. Here the sample spans about 1 million distinct CDR3 sequences, 35% to 50% being singletons. The sequenced sample consisted of blood. The receptors shown here come from a woman aged 60-70 years in good health. Both conserved end residues are part of each CDR3. The order of the fields is J gene, D gene, clone size, V gene, CDR3 protein, CDR3 DNA. D genes are given only for firm matches. A clone size is listed for some rows: how often the clone was seen (once, few, many), or a class if it is expanded.

>TRBJ2-4|-|few|TRBV15
CATSIRTGREQYF
TGTGCCACCAGCATACGGACAGGGCGGGAGCAGTACTTC
>TRBJ1-2|TRBD1|many|TRBV29-1
CSTEGDSNDYTF
TGCAGCACCGAGGGGGACAGTAACGACTACACCTTC
>TRBJ2-3|TRBD2|few|TRBV7-6
CASSLGRLAGTDTQYF
TGTGCCAGCAGCTTAGGGCGACTAGCAGGCACAGATACGCAGTATTTT
>TRBJ2-5|TRBD2|once|TRBV25-1
CASSDAPGLAEETQYF
TGTGCCAGCAGTGACGCCCCCGGACTAGCGGAAGAGACCCAGTACTTC
>TRBJ2-1|TRBD1|-|TRBV10-3
CAVSETGTGLTYNEQFF
TGTGCCGTCAGTGAGACGGGGACAGGCTTAACCTACAATGAGCAGTTCTTC
>TRBJ2-5|-|-|TRBV20-1
CSAPDRQGSETQYF
TGCAGTGCACCTGACAGGCAGGGGTCGGAGACCCAGTACTTC
>TRBJ1-2|-|-|TRBV9
CASSGGRNGYTF
TGTGCCAGCAGCGGGGGGCGGAATGGCTACACCTTC
>TRBJ2-7|TRBD2|-|TRBV20-1
CSASSSVGRAYEQYF
TGCAGTGCCAGTAGTTCCGTTGGGAGGGCTTACGAGCAGTACTTC
>TRBJ1-4|-|-|TRBV2
CASIRTANEKLFF
TGTGCCAGCATCAGGACAGCAAATGAAAAACTGTTTTTT
>TRBJ2-1|TRBD1|-|TRBV7-9
CASSPRGHEQFF
TGTGCCAGCAGCCCCAGGGGGCATGAGCAGTTCTTC
>TRBJ2-7|TRBD1|-|TRBV29-1
CSAGQSRGYEQYF
TGCAGCGCGGGACAGTCGAGGGGCTACGAGCAGTACTTC
>TRBJ1-5|-|-|TRBV20-1
CSARALYSNQPQHF
TGCAGTGCTAGAGCCCTTTATAGCAATCAGCCCCAGCATTTT
>TRBJ2-5|TRBD1|-|TRBV10-3
CAISEGRGQGDRQETQYF
TGTGCCATCAGTGAGGGAAGGGGACAGGGGGATCGGCAAGAGACCCAGTACTTC
>TRBJ2-7|-|-|TRBV20-1
CSLELELEQYF
TGCAGTCTGGAGTTGGAGCTCGAGCAGTACTTC
>TRBJ2-4|TRBD2|-|TRBV20-1
CSVPTSGSGIQYF
TGCAGTGTTCCTACTAGCGGGAGCGGCATTCAGTACTTC
>TRBJ1-1|-|-|TRBV5-1
CASSLDGGASTEAFF
TGCGCCAGCAGCTTGGATGGGGGGGCATCCACTGAAGCTTTCTTT
>TRBJ1-1|-|-|TRBV18
CASSPGGLNTEAFF
TGTGCCAGCTCACCGGGAGGGCTGAACACTGAAGCTTTCTTT
>TRBJ2-4|TRBD2|-|TRBV20-1
CSATAPVAGGYIQYF
TGCAGTGCTACCGCCCCCGTAGCGGGAGGGTACATTCAGTACTTC
>TRBJ2-6|TRBD1|few|TRBV25-1
CASSETTGGSPGANVLTF
TGTGCCAGCAGTGAAACTACAGGGGGGTCTCCTGGGGCCAACGTCCTGACTTTC
>TRBJ1-2|TRBD1|few|TRBV27
CASSYLGQGAGDYGYTF
TGTGCCAGCAGCTATTTAGGACAGGGGGCAGGGGACTATGGCTACACCTTC
>TRBJ2-6|-|few|TRBV25-1
CASSESPQGPGANVLTF
TGTGCCAGCAGTGAATCTCCACAGGGACCTGGGGCCAACGTCCTGACTTTC
>TRBJ2-7|-|-|TRBV29-1
CSVATGNEQYF
TGCAGCGTTGCTACAGGCAACGAGCAGTACTTC
>TRBJ2-5|-|-|TRBV10-1
CASSPKKAGQTYERYF
TGCGCCAGCTCCCCCAAGAAGGCCGGACAAACCTACGAGCGGTACTTC
>TRBJ2-3|-|few|TRBV10-3
CAIRFEDADTQYF
TGTGCCATCAGGTTCGAGGACGCGGATACGCAGTATTTT
>TRBJ2-7|TRBD2|-|TRBV7-6
CASSLLGGASGTEQYF
TGTGCCAGCAGCCTCTTAGGAGGGGCTAGCGGGACCGAGCAGTACTTC
>TRBJ2-2|TRBD2|-|TRBV6-2/TRBV6-3
CASRDGGLAGGKVGELFF
TGTGCCAGCAGAGACGGGGGACTAGCGGGAGGAAAGGTCGGGGAGCTGTTTTTT
>TRBJ2-7|TRBD1|-|TRBV20-1
CSASGELRTGEPYEQYF
TGCAGTGCTAGCGGAGAACTAAGGACAGGGGAACCCTACGAGCAGTACTTC